The rows below give T cell receptor beta chains drawn from one sample of a study of T-cell reconstitution after alpha-beta-depleted transplantation in children. MiXCR, run by TCRdb on the PCR reads, gives a single entry per CDR3 protein. Altogether 610,000 or so distinct CDR3 sequences are present, about a quarter being singletons, with the ten largest covering about 35%. This specimen was PBMCs, taken before TCRalphabeta/CD19-depleted stem cell transplant. Receptors were obtained from a boy younger than two with Wiskott-Aldrich syndrome, due to receive a stem cell transplant. CDR3s include the opening cysteine and the closing phenylalanine or tryptophan. D genes are given only for firm matches. For some rows the clone size is stated as once, few or many, or as a class when expanded; others skip it.

abundance: few; j_gene: TRBJ2-3; v_gene: TRBV10-3; d_gene: NA; CDR3nt: TGTGCCATCAGTTTAGGGGAGGCCACAGATACGCAGTATTTT; CDR3aa: CAISLGEATDTQYF
abundance: NA; j_gene: TRBJ2-3; v_gene: TRBV2; d_gene: TRBD1; CDR3nt: TGTGCCAGCAGTGAGGGACAGGGGGTCACAGATACGCAGTATTTT; CDR3aa: CASSEGQGVTDTQYF
abundance: NA; j_gene: TRBJ2-1; v_gene: TRBV5-1; d_gene: TRBD1; CDR3nt: TGCGCCAGCAGCTTCGGTGTACAGGGGCCTTACAATGAGCAGTTCTTC; CDR3aa: CASSFGVQGPYNEQFF
abundance: NA; j_gene: TRBJ2-3; v_gene: TRBV10-3; d_gene: NA; CDR3nt: TGTGCCATCAGTGAGATCAGGTTGGGCAGCACAGATACGCAGTATTTT; CDR3aa: CAISEIRLGSTDTQYF
abundance: few; j_gene: TRBJ2-1; v_gene: TRBV5-1; d_gene: NA; CDR3nt: TGCGCCAGCAGCTTAGACCATCCGCGCACCTACAATGAGCAGTTCTTC; CDR3aa: CASSLDHPRTYNEQFF
abundance: NA; j_gene: TRBJ2-7; v_gene: TRBV28; d_gene: TRBD1; CDR3nt: TGTGCCAGCAGTACCGCCGGGACAGGGGCCGACGAGCAGTACTTC; CDR3aa: CASSTAGTGADEQYF
abundance: NA; j_gene: TRBJ1-2; v_gene: TRBV12-3/TRBV12-4; d_gene: NA; CDR3nt: TGTGCCAGCAACCAGGGTTCCTATGGCTACACCTTC; CDR3aa: CASNQGSYGYTF
abundance: NA; j_gene: TRBJ2-3; v_gene: TRBV5-8; d_gene: NA; CDR3nt: TGTGCCAGCAGCCCCCTTTCCCGGGATACGCAGTATTTT; CDR3aa: CASSPLSRDTQYF
abundance: few; j_gene: TRBJ2-1; v_gene: TRBV24-1; d_gene: NA; CDR3nt: TGTGCCACCAGTGATTTTAGTGGGGGAGGTCCCAGCTCCTACAATGAGCAGTTCTTC; CDR3aa: CATSDFSGGGPSSYNEQFF
abundance: few; j_gene: TRBJ2-7; v_gene: TRBV12-3/TRBV12-4; d_gene: TRBD1; CDR3nt: TGTGCCAGCAGTGCCGACAGGGTGTACGAGCAGTACTTC; CDR3aa: CASSADRVYEQYF
abundance: NA; j_gene: TRBJ1-1; v_gene: TRBV20-1; d_gene: NA; CDR3nt: TGCAGTGCTGCGTGGGTTCCAAACACTGAAGCTTTCTTT; CDR3aa: CSAAWVPNTEAFF
abundance: NA; j_gene: TRBJ1-3; v_gene: TRBV6-1; d_gene: NA; CDR3nt: TGTGCCAGCAGTGCCAAAGCATCAGGAAACACCATATATTTT; CDR3aa: CASSAKASGNTIYF
abundance: NA; j_gene: TRBJ2-7; v_gene: TRBV20-1; d_gene: TRBD2; CDR3nt: TGCAGTGCTCCCCGGACTAGCGGGAGCCGTTCCTACGAGCAGTACTTC; CDR3aa: CSAPRTSGSRSYEQYF
abundance: NA; j_gene: TRBJ1-4; v_gene: TRBV6-4; d_gene: NA; CDR3nt: TGTGCCAGCCTAGACAGATACTCCTCTAATGAAAAACTGTTTTTT; CDR3aa: CASLDRYSSNEKLFF
abundance: NA; j_gene: TRBJ2-1; v_gene: TRBV12-3/TRBV12-4; d_gene: TRBD2; CDR3nt: TGTGCCAGCAGTCCGGGACTAGCGCAGATCAATGAGCAGTTCTTC; CDR3aa: CASSPGLAQINEQFF
abundance: few; j_gene: TRBJ2-5; v_gene: TRBV9; d_gene: NA; CDR3nt: TGTGCCAGCAGCGTAGTGGCGGAGGGCCAAGAGACCCAGTACTTC; CDR3aa: CASSVVAEGQETQYF
abundance: few; j_gene: TRBJ2-3; v_gene: TRBV7-6; d_gene: NA; CDR3nt: TGTGCCAGCAGCTTCGGCTTCACTAGCACAGATACGCAGTATTTT; CDR3aa: CASSFGFTSTDTQYF
abundance: few; j_gene: TRBJ1-5; v_gene: TRBV28; d_gene: NA; CDR3nt: TGTGCCAGCAGTTTTAACCAGCGGCCCCAGCATTTT; CDR3aa: CASSFNQRPQHF
abundance: NA; j_gene: TRBJ2-7; v_gene: TRBV5-1; d_gene: TRBD2; CDR3nt: TGCGCCAGCAGTGCAGCGGGGGGCTCCTACGAGCAGTACTTC; CDR3aa: CASSAAGGSYEQYF
abundance: NA; j_gene: TRBJ2-7; v_gene: TRBV12-5; d_gene: TRBD2; CDR3nt: TGTGCTAGTGGTTCGCTAAAAAGACTAGCAGCCTACGAGCAGTACTTC; CDR3aa: CASGSLKRLAAYEQYF
abundance: NA; j_gene: TRBJ2-7; v_gene: TRBV10-3; d_gene: TRBD1; CDR3nt: TGTGCCATCAGTGAATCAGGGGGTGGCTACGAGCAGTACTTC; CDR3aa: CAISESGGGYEQYF
abundance: NA; j_gene: TRBJ2-3; v_gene: TRBV5-1; d_gene: NA; CDR3nt: TGCGCCAGCAGCTCCATGGGGGGTAGAGATACGCAGTATTTT; CDR3aa: CASSSMGGRDTQYF
abundance: many; j_gene: TRBJ1-2; v_gene: TRBV7-2; d_gene: NA; CDR3nt: TGCGCCAGCAGCTTGGACAGCTATGGCTACACCTTC; CDR3aa: CASSLDSYGYTF
abundance: few; j_gene: TRBJ2-1; v_gene: TRBV10-3; d_gene: TRBD2; CDR3nt: TGTGCCATCAGCCGGGGGACTAGCGTCGCCTACAATGAGCAGTTCTTC; CDR3aa: CAISRGTSVAYNEQFF
abundance: NA; j_gene: TRBJ2-3; v_gene: TRBV6-1; d_gene: TRBD1; CDR3nt: TGTGCCAGCGGGACAGTGGACACAGATACGCAGTATTTT; CDR3aa: CASGTVDTDTQYF
abundance: many; j_gene: TRBJ2-6; v_gene: TRBV12-3/TRBV12-4; d_gene: NA; CDR3nt: TGTGCCAGCAGACGAGGGCCTTCTGGGGCCAACGTCCTGACTTTC; CDR3aa: CASRRGPSGANVLTF
abundance: few; j_gene: TRBJ1-1; v_gene: TRBV28; d_gene: NA; CDR3nt: TGTGCCAGCAGTTTACCGAACACTGAAGCTTTCTTT; CDR3aa: CASSLPNTEAFF
abundance: NA; j_gene: TRBJ2-7; v_gene: TRBV30; d_gene: NA; CDR3nt: TGTGCCTGGAGTATCAGTACCTACGAGCAGTACTTC; CDR3aa: CAWSISTYEQYF
abundance: few; j_gene: TRBJ2-2; v_gene: TRBV6-1; d_gene: NA; CDR3nt: TGTGCCAGCAGTGAAACTGGCGGAGCGAACACCGGGGAGCTGTTTTTT; CDR3aa: CASSETGGANTGELFF
abundance: few; j_gene: TRBJ2-2; v_gene: TRBV24-1; d_gene: TRBD1; CDR3nt: TGTGCCACCAGTGATGACAGGGGAGAGGTGTTTTTT; CDR3aa: CATSDDRGEVFF
abundance: once; j_gene: TRBJ1-1; v_gene: TRBV12-3/TRBV12-4; d_gene: NA; CDR3nt: TGTGCCAGCAGTTTAAGGGGATTAAGAACTGAAGCTTTCTTT; CDR3aa: CASSLRGLRTEAFF
abundance: NA; j_gene: TRBJ2-1; v_gene: TRBV3-1; d_gene: NA; CDR3nt: TGTGCCAGCAGCCAAGTCCCAGGGCGGAATGAGCAGTTCTTC; CDR3aa: CASSQVPGRNEQFF
abundance: few; j_gene: TRBJ1-4; v_gene: TRBV5-5; d_gene: TRBD1; CDR3nt: TGTGCCAGCTTCCGGGACAGTCTTTCAACTAATGAAAAACTGTTTTTT; CDR3aa: CASFRDSLSTNEKLFF
abundance: NA; j_gene: TRBJ2-6; v_gene: TRBV4-1; d_gene: NA; CDR3nt: TGCGCCAGCAGCCAAGGAGTCCTCTCTGGGGCCAACGTCCTGACTTTC; CDR3aa: CASSQGVLSGANVLTF
abundance: few; j_gene: TRBJ2-3; v_gene: TRBV28; d_gene: TRBD1; CDR3nt: TGTGCCAGCAGTCTGGGACAGCCAGATACGCAGTATTTT; CDR3aa: CASSLGQPDTQYF
abundance: NA; j_gene: TRBJ2-3; v_gene: TRBV5-1; d_gene: NA; CDR3nt: TGCGCCAGCAGCTTGGCGGTAGACCTCACAGATACGCAGTATTTT; CDR3aa: CASSLAVDLTDTQYF
abundance: few; j_gene: TRBJ1-4; v_gene: TRBV30; d_gene: NA; CDR3nt: TGTGCCTGGAGCGGTCCCTTATCGATGTTT; CDR3aa: CAWSGPLSMF
abundance: few; j_gene: TRBJ2-7; v_gene: TRBV15; d_gene: TRBD2; CDR3nt: TGTGCCACCAGGACTAGCGCCTACGAGCAGTACTTC; CDR3aa: CATRTSAYEQYF
abundance: few; j_gene: TRBJ1-2; v_gene: TRBV12-3/TRBV12-4; d_gene: NA; CDR3nt: TGTGCCAGCAGTTCCTCGGGGCCCTATGGCTACACCTTC; CDR3aa: CASSSSGPYGYTF
abundance: NA; j_gene: TRBJ2-1; v_gene: TRBV15; d_gene: TRBD2; CDR3nt: TGTGCCACCAGCAGAGACGGGACTAGCGGTTACAATGAGCAGTTCTTC; CDR3aa: CATSRDGTSGYNEQFF
abundance: few; j_gene: TRBJ2-2; v_gene: TRBV5-1; d_gene: NA; CDR3nt: TGCGCCAGCAGCTTAGATGGGAACGGGGAGCTGTTTTTT; CDR3aa: CASSLDGNGELFF
abundance: NA; j_gene: TRBJ2-2; v_gene: TRBV6-5; d_gene: NA; CDR3nt: TGTGCCAGCAGTTACAACCGGGGTCTCACCGGGGAGCTGTTTTTT; CDR3aa: CASSYNRGLTGELFF
abundance: once; j_gene: TRBJ2-3; v_gene: TRBV5-1; d_gene: NA; CDR3nt: TGCGCCAGCAGCTTGGAGCACTCAGATACGCAGTATTTT; CDR3aa: CASSLEHSDTQYF
abundance: NA; j_gene: TRBJ1-5; v_gene: TRBV12-3/TRBV12-4; d_gene: NA; CDR3nt: TGTGCCAGCTCTGGGGCAAATCAGCCCCAGCATTTT; CDR3aa: CASSGANQPQHF
abundance: few; j_gene: TRBJ2-4; v_gene: TRBV20-1; d_gene: NA; CDR3nt: TGCAGTGCTAGGAAGGAAAACATTCAGTACTTC; CDR3aa: CSARKENIQYF
abundance: few; j_gene: TRBJ1-2; v_gene: TRBV20-1; d_gene: NA; CDR3nt: TGCAGTGCTAGTTCCAGGGTAGGTGGCTACACCTTC; CDR3aa: CSASSRVGGYTF
abundance: few; j_gene: TRBJ2-1; v_gene: TRBV5-1; d_gene: TRBD1; CDR3nt: TGCGCCAGCAGCTTTGACAGGGTGGTCTACAATGAGCAGTTCTTC; CDR3aa: CASSFDRVVYNEQFF
abundance: NA; j_gene: TRBJ1-6; v_gene: TRBV30; d_gene: NA; CDR3nt: TGTGCCTGGAGTGTAGGGAATGATAATTCACCCCTCCACTTT; CDR3aa: CAWSVGNDNSPLHF
abundance: few; j_gene: TRBJ1-1; v_gene: TRBV29-1; d_gene: NA; CDR3nt: TGCAGCGTTGAAGATGGAGCCGCATCCTTT; CDR3aa: CSVEDGAASF
abundance: NA; j_gene: TRBJ2-3; v_gene: TRBV5-1; d_gene: NA; CDR3nt: TGCGCCAGCCTCCCGGCCGATGCCCATAGCTTTTCGGCAGATACGCAGTATTTT; CDR3aa: CASLPADAHSFSADTQYF
abundance: NA; j_gene: TRBJ1-2; v_gene: TRBV20-1; d_gene: TRBD1; CDR3nt: TGCAGTGCTCTGACTACAGGGGGAAGTACCCGTTATGGCTACACCTTC; CDR3aa: CSALTTGGSTRYGYTF
abundance: once; j_gene: TRBJ2-3; v_gene: TRBV28; d_gene: TRBD2; CDR3nt: TGTGCCAGCAGTTTGGGTAGCGGGAGTCCAGATACGCAGTATTTT; CDR3aa: CASSLGSGSPDTQYF
abundance: few; j_gene: TRBJ2-5; v_gene: TRBV10-3; d_gene: NA; CDR3nt: TGTGCCATCAGTGAGTCGTCGGGTCAAGAGACCCAGTACTTC; CDR3aa: CAISESSGQETQYF
abundance: NA; j_gene: TRBJ2-1; v_gene: TRBV29-1; d_gene: NA; CDR3nt: TGCAGCGTTTTGCAGGAGGACTACAATGAGCAGTTCTTC; CDR3aa: CSVLQEDYNEQFF
abundance: few; j_gene: TRBJ2-3; v_gene: TRBV2; d_gene: TRBD1; CDR3nt: TGTGCCAGCAGTCTGACAGGGTCCCGTACAGATACGCAGTATTTT; CDR3aa: CASSLTGSRTDTQYF
abundance: few; j_gene: TRBJ2-1; v_gene: TRBV5-1; d_gene: TRBD2; CDR3nt: TGCGCCAAAGCGGGAGGGCCGAATGAGCAGTTCTTC; CDR3aa: CAKAGGPNEQFF
abundance: few; j_gene: TRBJ1-1; v_gene: TRBV7-3; d_gene: TRBD1; CDR3nt: TGTGCCAGCAGCCGGGGACAGAGCTCTGAAGCTTTCTTT; CDR3aa: CASSRGQSSEAFF
abundance: NA; j_gene: TRBJ2-7; v_gene: TRBV7-4; d_gene: TRBD2; CDR3nt: TGTGCCAGCAGCTTAATCCCAACTAGCGGAGAAATTGACTACGAGCAGTACTTC; CDR3aa: CASSLIPTSGEIDYEQYF
abundance: few; j_gene: TRBJ2-7; v_gene: TRBV20-1; d_gene: TRBD2; CDR3nt: TGCAGTGCCCTAAGCGGGGGCTTCTCCTACGAGCAGTACTTC; CDR3aa: CSALSGGFSYEQYF